This TCR beta chain comes out of a study of identical twins. The V segment lost 6 bases and the J segment 14 bases; nucleotides outside the gene matches: 16. The CDR3 loop spans 14 amino acids. The sample holds a few counts of this clonotype. TCRdb redid the calling of the 5' RACE reads with MiXCR, one entry per CDR3 protein. This table holds 1.5 million to 2 million distinct CDR3 sequences, about 30% found once. The TCR was taken from a newborn girl in good health. This chain joins TRBV12-3 or TRBV12-4 and TRBJ2-3, with TRBD2 matching over 8 bases. The sequencing sample was made of cord blood. CDR3: CASRINPGLVALYF. The CDR3 DNA sequence: TGTGCCAGCAGGATTAATCCGGGACTAGTGGCGCTGTATTTT.